This T cell receptor (beta chain) was observed in a study of OX40 agonist ivuxolimab in advanced cancers. The sample holds one count of this clone. The assay was immunoSEQ multiplex PCR, and TCRdb's table has in-frame clones only and misses some. The data show approximately 58,000 clones, with roughly 77% seen just once and over 1% held by the top ten. The ends were cut back, 0 bases at V and 6 bases at J, with 5 bases in the middle. This CDR3 spans 13 amino acids. Germline CDR1 reads ENHRY; CDR2 reads SYGVKD. This receptor was identified in an adult with an advanced solid tumor such as melanoma, head and neck, liver or kidney cancer. Sequencing used CD4+ or CD8+ T cells sorted from blood, obtained in a trial of the OX40 agonist ivuxolimab. This sequence joins TRBV10-3 and TRBJ2-2; D is uncertain. CDR3 in amino acids: CAISESTAGELFF. The CDR3 DNA reads TGTGCCATCAGTGAGTCGACGGCCGGGGAGCTGTTTTTT.